These T cell receptor beta chains were read from a single sample in a study of blood T cell repertoires in COVID-19. The method was immunoSEQ multiplex PCR; TCRdb's version includes in-frame clones alone and lacks a portion of them. Here the sample spans over 60,000 clones, 90% being singletons. The material sequenced was peripheral blood. The receptors stem from a man aged 45-60 years with acute or convalescent COVID-19. The CDR3 runs from the conserved cysteine through the conserved F or W. D genes are given only for firm matches. Rows may omit the clone size; those that give it use once, few, many or a size class.

CDR3aa | CDR3nt | j_gene | v_gene | d_gene | abundance
CASTVTSVNTGELFF | TGTGCCAGCACCGTGACTAGCGTGAACACCGGGGAGCTGTTTTTT | TRBJ2-2 | TRBV6-5 | TRBD2 | once
CASRPSPEAGELFF | TGCGCCAGCAGACCTTCTCCCGAGGCCGGGGAGCTGTTTTTT | TRBJ2-2 | TRBV5-1 | NA | once
CASSRGQDQPQHF | TGTGCCAGCAGTAGAGGACAGGATCAGCCCCAGCATTTT | TRBJ1-5 | TRBV5-6 | TRBD1 | few
CASRQGGYTEAFF | TGTGCCAGCAGGCAAGGGGGCTACACTGAAGCTTTCTTT | TRBJ1-1 | TRBV12-3/TRBV12-4 | TRBD1 | NA
CASSFAGGGHYNSPLHF | TGTGCCAGCAGCTTCGCAGGGGGCGGTCACTATAATTCACCCCTCCACTTT | TRBJ1-6 | TRBV11-2 | TRBD1 | NA
CASSPDWGRDEQFF | TGTGCCAGCAGTCCTGATTGGGGGCGGGATGAGCAGTTCTTC | TRBJ2-1 | TRBV27 | NA | NA
CASGQAGYSNQPQHF | TGTGCCAGCGGTCAGGCCGGATATAGCAATCAGCCCCAGCATTTT | TRBJ1-5 | TRBV6-5 | NA | NA
CASKLGPAEKLFF | TGTGCCAGCAAACTAGGGCCTGCCGAAAAACTGTTTTTT | TRBJ1-4 | TRBV6-5 | NA | NA
CASSLGLAGYNEQFF | TGTGCCAGCAGCTTAGGACTAGCGGGATACAATGAGCAGTTCTTC | TRBJ2-1 | TRBV11-3 | TRBD2 | NA
CASSVAPSGALSGNTIYF | TGTGCCAGCAGCGTAGCCCCATCAGGCGCTCTCTCTGGAAACACCATATATTTT | TRBJ1-3 | TRBV9 | NA | NA
CASSVEGRFTYEQYF | TGTGCCAGCAGCGTAGAAGGCAGGTTTACCTACGAGCAGTACTTC | TRBJ2-7 | TRBV9 | NA | NA